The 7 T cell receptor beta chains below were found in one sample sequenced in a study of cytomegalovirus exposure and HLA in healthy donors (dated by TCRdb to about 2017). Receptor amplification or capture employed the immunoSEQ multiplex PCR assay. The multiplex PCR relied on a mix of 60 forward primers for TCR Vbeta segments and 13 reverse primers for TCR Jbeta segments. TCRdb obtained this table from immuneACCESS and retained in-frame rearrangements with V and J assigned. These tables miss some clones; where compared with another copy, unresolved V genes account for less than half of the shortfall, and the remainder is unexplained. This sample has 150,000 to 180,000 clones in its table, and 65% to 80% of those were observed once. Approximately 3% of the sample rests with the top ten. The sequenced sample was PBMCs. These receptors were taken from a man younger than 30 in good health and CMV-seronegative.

CDR3: CASSLSLNSLTYEQYV. The CDR3 coding sequence is TGTGCCAGCAGTTTATCCTTAAACTCTTTGACATACGAGCAGTACGTC. The chain employs TRBV28 and TRBJ2-7; D not certain. The CDR3 has 16 residues. Deletions cut 1 base from V and 4 bases from J, with 17 bases between. CDR1 is MDHEN, CDR2 SYDVKM, per germline.

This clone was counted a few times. CDR3 DNA: TGTGCCACCAAGGGGGCCCCCTCCTACGAGCAGTACGTC. Translation gives CATKGAPSYEQYV. The chain is built from TRBV28 and TRBJ2-7; TRBD1 aligns across 7 bases. The length of the CDR3 is 13 residues. V shed 10 bases, J shed 0 bases, and the junction held 6 bases outside the gene matches. The germline CDR1 and CDR2 sequences are MDHEN and SYDVKM.

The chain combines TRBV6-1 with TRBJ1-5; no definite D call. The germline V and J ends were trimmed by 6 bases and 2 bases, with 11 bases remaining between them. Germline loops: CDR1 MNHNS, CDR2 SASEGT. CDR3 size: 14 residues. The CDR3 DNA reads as TGTGCCAGCAGACCGGGGTATGGCAATCAGCCCCAGCATTTT. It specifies CASRPGYGNQPQHF.

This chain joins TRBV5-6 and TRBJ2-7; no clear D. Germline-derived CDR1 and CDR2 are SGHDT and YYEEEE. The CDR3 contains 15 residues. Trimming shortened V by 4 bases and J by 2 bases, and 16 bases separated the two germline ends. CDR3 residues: CASSHSRGSPYEQYV. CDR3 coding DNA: TGTGCCAGCAGCCATAGCCGTGGTTCCCCCTACGAGCAGTACGTC.

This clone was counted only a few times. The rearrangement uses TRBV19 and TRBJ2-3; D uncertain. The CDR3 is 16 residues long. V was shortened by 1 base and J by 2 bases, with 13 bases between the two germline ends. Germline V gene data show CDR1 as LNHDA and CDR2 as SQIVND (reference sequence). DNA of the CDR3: TGTGCCAGTAGTATAGGGGCTCTCCTACTCACAGATACGCAGTATTTT. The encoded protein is CASSIGALLLTDTQYF.

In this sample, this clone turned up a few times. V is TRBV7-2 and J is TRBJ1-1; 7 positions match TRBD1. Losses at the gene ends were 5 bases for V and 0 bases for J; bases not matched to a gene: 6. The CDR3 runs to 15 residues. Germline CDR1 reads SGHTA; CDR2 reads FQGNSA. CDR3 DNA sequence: TGTGCCAGCAGCGCCGCCGGGACAGTGAACACTGAAGCTTTCTTT. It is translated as CASSAAGTVNTEAFF.

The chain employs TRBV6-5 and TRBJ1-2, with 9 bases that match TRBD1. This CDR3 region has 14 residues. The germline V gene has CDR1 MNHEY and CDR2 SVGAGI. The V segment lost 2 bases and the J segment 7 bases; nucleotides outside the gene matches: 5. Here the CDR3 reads CASSYRDRAGGYTF. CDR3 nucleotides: TGTGCCAGCAGTTACCGGGACAGGGCTGGTGGCTACACCTTC.